This section outlines one T cell receptor (beta chain) sequence together with its context. In the source study's methods: From reference gene primer amplification, estimates of nucleated cell counts were derived. The table came from immunoSEQ multiplex PCR; TCRdb's copy has only in-frame clones and leaves some out. That table supplies the V and J calls and clone size; D and trimming were determined from the DNA. The sample records around 100,000 clones, about nine tenths being singletons. Followed over time, Seattle patients had been enrolled while infection was active. This record belongs to a study of blood T cell repertoires in COVID-19. Overall study context: Acute and convalescent COVID-19 specimens originated in the United States, Italy and Spain.

Specimen: peripheral blood. This receptor was identified in a man aged 55-75 years with COVID-19, enrolled during active disease.

The DNA for the CDR3 is TGTGCCAGCAGTGAGGGACAGGGATCCGAGCAGTACTTC. Its protein product is CASSEGQGSEQYF. V is TRBV6-1 and J is TRBJ2-7; 9 nucleotides line up with TRBD1. The CDR3 sequence is 13 residues long. The germline CDR1 and CDR2 sequences are MNHNS and SASEGT. J gave up 6 bases and V 3 bases, and 3 bases lay outside the gene matches.